Below, 20 T cell receptor beta chains from the same sample are listed, as sequenced in a study of response to subunit inactivated influenza vaccine. TCRdb reprocessed the RT-PCR reads with MiXCR, giving one entry per CDR3 protein. Among 600,000 to 850,000 distinct CDR3 sequences listed, 14% were seen once. Sequenced material: PBMCs from blood, taken around 14 days before vaccination. The receptors come from a man in his forties or fifties who received an inactivated influenza vaccine.

This clonotype was detected many times. This sequence joins TRBV5-1 and TRBJ2-7, with D perhaps TRBD1 (6 bases). V was clipped by 0 bases and J by 3 bases, with 13 bases between them. The CDR3 is 15 residues long. From germline, CDR1 is SGHRS and CDR2 YFSETQ. The CDR3 nucleotides read TGCGCCAGCAGCTTGGTAGGGGGAAGCCGCTACGAGCAGTACTTC. Translated: CASSLVGGSRYEQYF.

This chain connects TRBV25-1 to TRBJ2-1, with 9 bases fitting TRBD2. V dropped 3 bases and J dropped 12; count of bases not matched to a gene: 9. Per the germline V gene, CDR1 is MGHDK and CDR2 is SYGVNS. This CDR3 comprises 14 residues. The CDR3 protein is CASSDFSSGNGQFF. In DNA form, the CDR3 reads TGTGCCAGCAGTGATTTTTCTAGCGGGAACGGGCAGTTCTTC.

This clonotype came up many times. This chain connects TRBV5-1 to TRBJ1-1; 9 bases agree with TRBD1. CDR3 length: 15 residues. The germline CDR1 and CDR2 sequences are SGHRS and YFSETQ. Trimming took 1 base from V and 2 from J; bases not matched to a gene: 3. CDR3 bases: TGCGCCAGCAGCTTGATGGGACAGGGCAACACTGAAGCTTTCTTT. Its translation is CASSLMGQGNTEAFF.

The CDR3 DNA is TGTGCCACCAGCAGAGATTTCTTCGGGGGGCGAAATGAGCAGTTCTTC. This gives the protein CATSRDFFGGRNEQFF. The gene calls are TRBV15 and TRBJ2-1; D is perhaps TRBD2 (7 bases). The CDR3 covers 16 residues. Germline-derived CDR1 and CDR2 are LNHNV and YYDKDF (reference sequence). Trimming removed 0 bases at V and 7 bases at J, with 16 bases between. The complete variable domain, with remaining parts taken from reference TRBV15 and TRBJ2-1, reads DAMVIQNPRYQVTQFGKPVTLSCSQTLNHNVMYWYQQKSSQAPKLLFHYYDKDFNNEADTPDNFQSRRPNTSFCFLDIRSPGLGDTAMYLCATSRDFFGGRNEQFFGPGTRLTVL.

This clonotype was detected ten times or more. V and J are TRBV28 and TRBJ2-2; D not resolved. The V gene's germline CDR1 is MDHEN and CDR2 SYDVKM. This CDR3 region has 16 residues. V lost 7 bases to trimming and J lost 0 bases, with 15 bases between them. CDR3 nucleotide sequence: TGTGCCAGCAACCCTTCAGGTTGGACGAACACCGGGGAGCTGTTTTTT. Its protein is CASNPSGWTNTGELFF.

The sample holds a few counts of this clonotype. V gene TRBV4-3 combines with J gene TRBJ2-7; the match to TRBD1 covers 12 bases. The V gene end was trimmed by 2 bases and the J gene end by 6 bases; junction bases not matched to a gene: 8. The CDR3 loop spans 16 amino acids. CDR1 is LGHNA, CDR2 YSLEER, per germline. CDR3 DNA: TGCGCCAGCAGCCAATTAGGGGGGACAGGGGGCGTCGAGCAGTACTTC. This sequence encodes CASSQLGGTGGVEQYF.

The chain carries TRBV9 and TRBJ2-7, with D maybe TRBD1 (5 bases). The germline V and J ends were trimmed by 4 bases and 2 bases, with 13 bases remaining between them. The CDR3 is made up of 14 amino acids. CDR1 is SGDLS and CDR2 is YYNGEE in the germline V gene. CDR3 in amino acids: CASSSYDSPYEQYF. The CDR3 nucleotides read TGTGCCAGCAGCTCCTACGACAGCCCCTACGAGCAGTACTTC.

This clonotype was detected ten times or more. This chain joins TRBV27 and TRBJ1-5, with D perhaps TRBD1 (5 bases). The CDR3 runs to 15 residues. Germline V gene sequence: CDR1 MNHEY, CDR2 SMNVEV (reference sequence). Trimming removed 6 bases from V and 4 bases from J, with 16 bases in between. The CDR3 DNA is TGTGCCAGCAGAACCGGGACGGGAGGAAATCAGCCCCAGCATTTT. Protein sequence: CASRTGTGGNQPQHF.

This clonotype was observed a handful of times. The V gene is TRBV5-1, the J gene TRBJ2-1; D is undetermined. This CDR3 comprises 15 residues. V was pared by 0 bases and J by 10 bases, with 17 bases between. Germline V gene data show CDR1 as SGHRS and CDR2 as YFSETQ. The CDR3 coding sequence is TGCGCCAGCAGCTTGGACAGCACCGCGCTTTTCGAGCAGTTCTTC. Protein product: CASSLDSTALFEQFF.

The chain links TRBV10-3 to TRBJ1-5, with 7 bases identical to TRBD1. The germline CDR1 and CDR2 sequences are ENHRY and SYGVKD. This CDR3 has 15 amino acids. V shed 10 bases, J shed 4 bases, and the junction held 13 bases outside the gene matches. CDR3 residues: CATTASRDRNQPQHF. The DNA for the CDR3 is TGTGCCACAACAGCGTCCCGGGACAGAAATCAGCCCCAGCATTTT.

This clonotype was recorded a few times. The genes are TRBV7-3 and TRBJ2-1, with TRBD2 identical over 9 bases. Germline V gives CDR1 SGHTA, CDR2 FQGTGA. This CDR3 has 14 amino acids. The junction had 3 bases not matched to a gene; V was cut back by 5 bases and J by 4 bases. CDR3 loop: CASSIAGGYNEQFF. The CDR3 region has the DNA TGTGCCAGCAGCATCGCGGGAGGGTACAATGAGCAGTTCTTC.

This clonotype was seen more than once but under ten times. V gene TRBV20-1 combines with J gene TRBJ1-5, with D unclear. The CDR3 spans 12 residues. Germline-derived CDR1 and CDR2 are DFQATT and SNEGSKA (reference sequence). Trimming shortened V by 3 bases and J by 8 bases, and 11 bases separated the two germline ends. The CDR3 spells CSASPPNEPQHF. CDR3 in DNA: TGCAGTGCTAGCCCGCCAAATGAGCCCCAGCATTTT.

V usage is TRBV2 and J usage is TRBJ2-2, with 7 bases lining up with TRBD1. Looked up from germline, CDR1 is SNHLY and CDR2 is FYNNEI. The length of the CDR3 is 13 residues. J was trimmed by 6 bases and V by 4 bases; bases with no gene match: 2. CDR3 sequence reads: CASSGQGSGELFF. CDR3 sequence (DNA): TGTGCCAGCAGTGGACAGGGATCCGGGGAGCTGTTTTTT.

The V gene is TRBV5-1, the J gene TRBJ2-2, with D possibly being TRBD2 (5 bases). This CDR3 spans 14 amino acids. Germline loops: CDR1 SGHRS, CDR2 YFSETQ. Trimming shortened V by 0 bases and J by 10 bases, and 13 bases separated the two germline ends. DNA of the CDR3: TGCGCCAGCAGCTTGGCCCCGGGAAATGAGGAGCTGTTTTTT. Protein: CASSLAPGNEELFF.

The genes are TRBV20-1 and TRBJ1-5, with no clear D. The CDR3 sequence is 14 residues long. Trimming pared 5 bases from V and 3 bases from J, leaving 14 bases between. Per germline, CDR1 DFQATT and CDR2 SNEGSKA (reference sequence). The CDR3 nucleotides are TGCAGTGCTCAGAGGTCCTCGGCCAATCAGCCCCAGCATTTT. This translates into CSAQRSSANQPQHF.

The rearrangement links TRBV15 to TRBJ2-5, with TRBD2 matching 11 bases. The germline V gene has CDR1 LNHNV and CDR2 YYDKDF (reference sequence). This CDR3 has 15 residues. Unmatched junction bases numbered 7, after V lost 5 bases and J lost 5 bases. The CDR3 reads CATSRLAGGLETQYF. For the CDR3, the DNA is TGTGCCACCAGCCGATTAGCGGGGGGGTTGGAGACCCAGTACTTC.

Only a few counts were recorded for this clonotype. This CDR3 reads CASSQGVGLARNTGELFF. The CDR3 nucleotides read TGTGCCAGCAGCCAAGGGGTCGGACTAGCGAGAAACACCGGGGAGCTGTTTTTT. The rearrangement joins TRBV4-2 to TRBJ2-2; TRBD2 agrees at 9 bases. The CDR3 covers 18 residues. The V gene's germline CDR1 is LGHNA and CDR2 YNFKEQ. J was trimmed by 2 bases and V by 1 base; bases with no gene match: 8.

There are a few counts of this clonotype. V usage is TRBV29-1 and J usage is TRBJ2-3; perhaps TRBD1 as D (6 bases). Germline lookup yields CDR1 SQVTM and CDR2 ANQGSEA. The CDR3 has 13 residues. Trimming took 4 bases from V and 3 from J, leaving 11 bases between them. In DNA, the CDR3 is TGCAGCGTTGCACAGGGCGGTACAGATACGCAGTATTTT. Translating gives CSVAQGGTDTQYF.

This chain joins TRBV2 and TRBJ2-3; possibly TRBD1 or TRBD2 for D (5 bases each). Between the trimmed V and J ends, which lost 6 bases and 2 bases, there was a span of 15 bases. The CDR3 extends over 15 amino acids. Germline V gives CDR1 SNHLY, CDR2 FYNNEI. The CDR3 DNA reads TGTGCCAGCAGCGGCGGGCAGGGCTACACAGATACGCAGTATTTT. Its translation is CASSGGQGYTDTQYF.

This clonotype was detected only a few times. V gene TRBV5-1 combines with J gene TRBJ2-7; 8 nucleotides match TRBD1. Losses at the gene ends were 0 bases for V and 5 bases for J; bases not matched to a gene: 7. Per germline, CDR1 SGHRS and CDR2 YFSETQ. The CDR3 is 15 residues long. The CDR3 loop is CASSLGQGAYHEQYF. The CDR3 DNA follows: TGCGCCAGCAGCTTGGGTCAGGGGGCTTACCACGAGCAGTACTTC.